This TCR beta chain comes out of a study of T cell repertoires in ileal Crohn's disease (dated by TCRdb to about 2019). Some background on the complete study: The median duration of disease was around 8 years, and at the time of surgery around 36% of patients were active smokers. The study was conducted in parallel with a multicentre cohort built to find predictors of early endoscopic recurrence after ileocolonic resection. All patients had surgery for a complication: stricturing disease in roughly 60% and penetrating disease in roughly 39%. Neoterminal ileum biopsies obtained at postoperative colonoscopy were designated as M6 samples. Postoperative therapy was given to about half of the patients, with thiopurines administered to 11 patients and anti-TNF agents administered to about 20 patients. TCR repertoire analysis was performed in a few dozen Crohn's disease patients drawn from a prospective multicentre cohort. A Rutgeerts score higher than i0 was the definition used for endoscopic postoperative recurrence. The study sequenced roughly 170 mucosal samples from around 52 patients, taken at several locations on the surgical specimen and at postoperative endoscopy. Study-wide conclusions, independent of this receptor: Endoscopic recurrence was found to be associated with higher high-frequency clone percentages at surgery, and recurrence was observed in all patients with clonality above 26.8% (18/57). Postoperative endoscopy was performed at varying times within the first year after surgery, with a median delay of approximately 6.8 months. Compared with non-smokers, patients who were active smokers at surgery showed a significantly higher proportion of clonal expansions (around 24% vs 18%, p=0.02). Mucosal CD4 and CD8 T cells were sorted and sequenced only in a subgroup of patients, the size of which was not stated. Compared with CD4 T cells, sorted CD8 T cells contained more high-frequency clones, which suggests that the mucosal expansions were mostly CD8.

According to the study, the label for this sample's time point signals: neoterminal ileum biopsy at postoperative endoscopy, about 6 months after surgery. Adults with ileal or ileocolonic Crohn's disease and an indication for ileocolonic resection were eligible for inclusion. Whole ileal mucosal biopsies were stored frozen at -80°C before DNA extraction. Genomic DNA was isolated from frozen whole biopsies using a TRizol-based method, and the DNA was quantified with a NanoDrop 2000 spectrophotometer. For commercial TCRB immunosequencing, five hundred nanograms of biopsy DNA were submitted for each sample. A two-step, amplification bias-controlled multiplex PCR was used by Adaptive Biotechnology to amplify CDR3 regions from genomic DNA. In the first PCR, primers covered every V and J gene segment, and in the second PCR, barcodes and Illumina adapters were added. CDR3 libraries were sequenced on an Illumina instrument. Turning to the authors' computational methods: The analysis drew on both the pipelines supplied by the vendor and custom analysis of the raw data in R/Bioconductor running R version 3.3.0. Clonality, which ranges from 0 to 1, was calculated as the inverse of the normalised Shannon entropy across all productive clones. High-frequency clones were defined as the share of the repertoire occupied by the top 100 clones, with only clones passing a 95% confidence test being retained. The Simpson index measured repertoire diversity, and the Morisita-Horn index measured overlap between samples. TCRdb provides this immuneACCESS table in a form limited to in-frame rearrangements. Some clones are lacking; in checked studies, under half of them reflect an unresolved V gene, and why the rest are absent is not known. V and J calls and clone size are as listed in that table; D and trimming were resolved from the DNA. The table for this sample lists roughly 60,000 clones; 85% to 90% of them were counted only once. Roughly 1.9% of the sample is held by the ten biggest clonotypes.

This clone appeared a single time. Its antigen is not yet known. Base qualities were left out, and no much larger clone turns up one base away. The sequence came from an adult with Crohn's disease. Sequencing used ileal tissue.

The nucleotide sequence is TGTGCCACCAGCAGAGAGGTTGGGGGCCGGTACGAGCAGTACTTC. This yields the protein CATSREVGGRYEQYF. The chain couples TRBV15 to TRBJ2-7; the D segment could be TRBD1, given 6 matching bases. Between the V and J ends, shortened by 0 bases and 4 bases respectively, the junction contains 13 bases. Inclusive of the bounding cysteine and phenylalanine, the CDR3 is 15 residues long. Solely the CDR3 DNA is kept, with 45 bases framed from the first base. Taken from the germline V gene (reference sequence), the CDR1 and CDR2 loops are LNHNV and YYDKDF.